The entry below describes one TCR beta chain. Its antigen remains unidentified. This sample is part of a study of cytomegalovirus exposure and HLA in healthy donors. Study results and caveats: Researchers had no immune exposure information except CMV serostatus available.

The PCR ran on 60 Vbeta and 13 Jbeta primers. In the study's own analysis: Some 11 million of the approximately 80 million unique TCR beta chains counted in a later analysis were shared. This table comes from immunoSEQ multiplex PCR, and its TCRdb copy is limited to in-frame clones, with some not included. That table is the source of V, J and clone size, and D and trimming were worked out from the DNA. The sample lists 120,000 to 150,000 clones, around 78% occurring once. J gave up 9 bases and V 5 bases, and 8 bases lay outside the gene matches. This CDR3 is 14 amino acids long. Germline V gives CDR1 MNHNY, CDR2 SVGAGI (reference sequence).

V and J are TRBV6-6 and TRBJ2-1, with TRBD2 matching 9 bases. What was sequenced was PBMCs. The clonotype comes from a woman aged 40 to 50 in good health and CMV-seropositive. The CDR3 spells CASSQAGGGSEQFF. DNA of the CDR3: TGTGCCAGCAGTCAAGCGGGAGGAGGATCTGAGCAGTTCTTC.